Included here is one T cell receptor (beta chain) sequence, with context. These data come from a study of blood T cell repertoires in COVID-19. Study overall: Collection of acute and convalescent COVID-19 samples took place in the United States, Italy and Spain. In each case, the material was cDNA or gDNA derived from T cells, B-cell-depleted T cells, or PBMCs.

In the authors' workflow: The authors estimated nucleated cell counts from reference gene primer amplification. The data were produced by immunoSEQ multiplex PCR, yet TCRdb's version contains in-frame clones alone and is incomplete. The DNA gave D and trimming, while V, J and clone size come from that table. The table has 120,000 to 150,000 clones, roughly 84% seen once. This sequence originates from a woman in her sixties or seventies with acute or convalescent COVID-19. Sequenced: peripheral blood.

Here the CDR3 reads CASSLQGRVRNEQFF. The CDR3 DNA reads TGTGCCAGCAGCCTACAGGGTAGGGTGCGCAATGAGCAGTTCTTC. The gene calls are TRBV7-2 and TRBJ2-1; possibly TRBD1 for D (6 bases). Trimming stripped 5 bases from V and 6 bases from J, with 17 bases between. Germline CDR1 reads SGHTA; CDR2 reads FQGNSA. The CDR3 extends over 15 amino acids.